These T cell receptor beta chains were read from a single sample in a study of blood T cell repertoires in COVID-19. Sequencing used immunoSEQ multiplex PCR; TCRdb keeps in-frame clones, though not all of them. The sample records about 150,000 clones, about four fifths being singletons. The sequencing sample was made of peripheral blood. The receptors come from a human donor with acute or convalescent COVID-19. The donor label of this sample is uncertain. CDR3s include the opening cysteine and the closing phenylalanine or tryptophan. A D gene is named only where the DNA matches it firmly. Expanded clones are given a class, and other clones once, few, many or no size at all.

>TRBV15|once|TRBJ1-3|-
CATRRAPSSGNTIYF
TGTGCCACCCGCAGGGCCCCAAGCTCTGGAAACACCATATATTTT
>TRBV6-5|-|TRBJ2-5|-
CASSPRGFQETQYF
TGTGCCAGCAGTCCTCGGGGATTCCAAGAGACCCAGTACTTC
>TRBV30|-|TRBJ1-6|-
CAWSVRGGWNSPLHF
TGTGCCTGGAGTGTACGGGGTGGGTGGAATTCACCCCTCCACTTT
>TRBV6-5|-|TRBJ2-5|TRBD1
CASSRGTGSQETQYF
TGTGCCAGCAGTCGAGGGACAGGTAGTCAAGAGACCCAGTACTTC
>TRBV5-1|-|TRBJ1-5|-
CASSFSGQSNQPQHF
TGCGCCAGCAGCTTCTCCGGACAGAGCAATCAGCCCCAGCATTTT
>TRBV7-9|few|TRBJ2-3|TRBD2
CASSYGGVDTQYF
TGTGCCAGCAGCTACGGGGGGGTAGATACGCAGTATTTT
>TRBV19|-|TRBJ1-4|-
CASSILGGQYEKLFF
TGTGCCAGTAGTATACTGGGGGGTCAATATGAAAAACTGTTTTTT
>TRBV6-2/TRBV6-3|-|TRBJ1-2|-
CASSYRQGKDYGYTF
TGTGCCAGCAGTTACCGTCAGGGAAAGGACTATGGCTACACCTTC
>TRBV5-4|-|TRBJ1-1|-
CASTQGGGTEAFF
TGTGCCAGCACCCAGGGCGGTGGGACTGAAGCTTTCTTT
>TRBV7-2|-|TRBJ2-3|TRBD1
CASSSSGTGQYF
TGTGCCAGCAGCTCGTCGGGGACAGGGCAGTATTTT
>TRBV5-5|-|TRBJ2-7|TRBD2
CASSLTSGASYEQYF
TGTGCCAGCAGCTTGACTAGCGGGGCCTCCTACGAGCAGTACTTC
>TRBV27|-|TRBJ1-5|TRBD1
CASSTTTGGLEPQHF
TGTGCCAGCAGCACCACGACAGGGGGCTTGGAGCCCCAGCATTTT
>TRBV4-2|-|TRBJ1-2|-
CASSPQGQVRVYTF
TGTGCCAGCAGCCCCCAAGGGCAGGTGAGGGTCTACACCTTC
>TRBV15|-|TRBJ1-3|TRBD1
CATSRGGTGGSSGNTIYF
TGTGCCACCAGCAGAGGCGGGACAGGGGGGAGTTCAGGAAACACCATATATTTT
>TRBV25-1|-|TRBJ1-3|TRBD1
CASSDSTGGRNTIYF
TGTGCCAGCAGTGATTCTACAGGGGGCCGAAACACCATATATTTT